A single T cell receptor (beta chain) is shown here with its context. As yet, its antigen is unknown. This record comes from a study of identical twins. General observations from the study: Modelling approaches yielded underestimates of out-of-frame TCR alpha sharing between monozygotic twins. The analysis was cross-sectional rather than longitudinal within donors.

The CDR3 length is 15 residues. Losses at the gene ends were 7 bases for V and 2 bases for J; bases not matched to a gene: 5. Germline loops: CDR1 MDHEN, CDR2 SYDVKM. In TCRdb, the 5' RACE reads were re-called with MiXCR into one record per CDR3 protein. The sample lists around 480,000 distinct CDR3 sequences, 14% occurring once. These data also featured in a second study, about yellow fever vaccine responses in identical twins. That study reports: The authors reported partly convergent, partly personalized vaccine responses in identical twins.

Sequencing was carried out using CD4+ T cells sorted from blood. The chain has TRBV28 and TRBJ2-1; 10 bases are a match to TRBD2. The TCR was taken from a woman between 18 and 29 years old in good health. The CDR3 spells CASTLGTSAYNEQFF. The CDR3 DNA follows: TGTGCCAGCACCCTCGGGACTAGCGCCTACAATGAGCAGTTCTTC.